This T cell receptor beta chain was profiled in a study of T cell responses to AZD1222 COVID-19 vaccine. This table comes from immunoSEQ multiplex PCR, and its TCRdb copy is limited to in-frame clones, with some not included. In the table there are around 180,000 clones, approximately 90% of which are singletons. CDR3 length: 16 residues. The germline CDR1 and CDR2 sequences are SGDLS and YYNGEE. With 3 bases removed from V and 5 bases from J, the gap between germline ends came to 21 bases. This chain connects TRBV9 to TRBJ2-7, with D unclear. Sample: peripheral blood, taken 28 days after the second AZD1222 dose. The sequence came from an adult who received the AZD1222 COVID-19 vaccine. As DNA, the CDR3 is TGTGCCAGCAGCGCAGACCCGACGTTCCGGCCCCACGAGCAGTACTTC. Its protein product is CASSADPTFRPHEQYF.